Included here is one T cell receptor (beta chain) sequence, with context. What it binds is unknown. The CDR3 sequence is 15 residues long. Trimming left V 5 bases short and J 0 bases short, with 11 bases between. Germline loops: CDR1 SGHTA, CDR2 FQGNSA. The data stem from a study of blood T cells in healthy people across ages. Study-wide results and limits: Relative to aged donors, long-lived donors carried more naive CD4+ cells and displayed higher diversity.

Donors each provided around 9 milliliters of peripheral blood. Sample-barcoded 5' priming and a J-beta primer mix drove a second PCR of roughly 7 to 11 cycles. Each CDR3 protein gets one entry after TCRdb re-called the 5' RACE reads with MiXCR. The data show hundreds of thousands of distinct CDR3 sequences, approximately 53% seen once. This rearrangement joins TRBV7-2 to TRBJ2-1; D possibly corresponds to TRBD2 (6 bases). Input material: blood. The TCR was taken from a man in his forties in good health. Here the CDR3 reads CASSPETSSYNEQFF. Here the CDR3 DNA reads TGTGCCAGCAGCCCAGAGACTAGCTCCTACAATGAGCAGTTCTTC.